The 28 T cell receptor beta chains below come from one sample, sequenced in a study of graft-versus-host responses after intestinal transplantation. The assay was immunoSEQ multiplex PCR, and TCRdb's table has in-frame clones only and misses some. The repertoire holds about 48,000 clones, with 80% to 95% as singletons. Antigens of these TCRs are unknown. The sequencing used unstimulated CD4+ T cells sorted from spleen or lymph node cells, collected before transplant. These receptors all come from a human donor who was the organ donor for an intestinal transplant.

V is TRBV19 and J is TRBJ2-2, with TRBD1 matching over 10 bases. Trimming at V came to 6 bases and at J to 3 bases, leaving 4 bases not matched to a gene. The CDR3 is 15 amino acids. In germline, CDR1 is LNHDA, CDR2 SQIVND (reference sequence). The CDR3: CASRRTGGYTGELFF. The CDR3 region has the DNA TGTGCCAGTAGGAGGACAGGGGGTTACACCGGGGAGCTGTTTTTT.

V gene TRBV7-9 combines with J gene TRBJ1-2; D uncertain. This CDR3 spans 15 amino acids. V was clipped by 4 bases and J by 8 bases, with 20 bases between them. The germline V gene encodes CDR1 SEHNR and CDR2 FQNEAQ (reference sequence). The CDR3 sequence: CASSSGPQSTRGYTF. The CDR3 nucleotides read TGTGCCAGCAGCTCCGGGCCTCAATCGACCCGGGGCTACACCTTC. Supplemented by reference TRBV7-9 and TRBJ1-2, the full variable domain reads DTGVSQNPRHKITKRGQNVTFRCDPISEHNRLYWYRQTLGQGPEFLTYFQNEAQLEKSRLLSDRFSAERPKGSFSTLEIQRTEQGDSAMYLCASSSGPQSTRGYTFGSGTRLTVV.

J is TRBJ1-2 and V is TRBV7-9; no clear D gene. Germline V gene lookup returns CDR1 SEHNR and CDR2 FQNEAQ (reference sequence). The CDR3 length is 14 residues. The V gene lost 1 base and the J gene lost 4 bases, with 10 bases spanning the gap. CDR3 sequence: CASSLGGPGYGYTF. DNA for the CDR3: TGTGCCAGCAGCTTAGGAGGCCCGGGCTATGGCTACACCTTC.

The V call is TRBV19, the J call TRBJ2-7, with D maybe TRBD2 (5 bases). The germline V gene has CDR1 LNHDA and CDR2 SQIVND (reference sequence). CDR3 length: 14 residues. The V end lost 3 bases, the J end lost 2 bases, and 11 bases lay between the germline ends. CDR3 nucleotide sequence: TGTGCCAGTAGTATTGAACGGGGTCCCTACGAGCAGTACTTC. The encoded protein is CASSIERGPYEQYF.

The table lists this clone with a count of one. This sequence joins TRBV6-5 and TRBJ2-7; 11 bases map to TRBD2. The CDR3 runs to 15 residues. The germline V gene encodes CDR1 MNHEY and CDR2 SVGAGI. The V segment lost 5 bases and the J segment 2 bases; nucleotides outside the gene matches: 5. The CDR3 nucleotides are TGTGCCAGCAGTGCAACTAGCGGGGGAACCTACGAGCAGTACTTC. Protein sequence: CASSATSGGTYEQYF.

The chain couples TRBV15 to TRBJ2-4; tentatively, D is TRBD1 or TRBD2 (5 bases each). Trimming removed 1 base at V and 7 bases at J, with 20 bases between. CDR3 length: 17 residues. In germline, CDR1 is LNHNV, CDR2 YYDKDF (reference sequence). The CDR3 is CATSRGDLRRGGNIQYF. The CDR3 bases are TGTGCCACCAGCAGAGGAGATCTAAGACGGGGCGGCAACATTCAGTACTTC. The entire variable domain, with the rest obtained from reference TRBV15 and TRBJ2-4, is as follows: DAMVIQNPRYQVTQFGKPVTLSCSQTLNHNVMYWYQQKSSQAPKLLFHYYDKDFNNEADTPDNFQSRRPNTSFCFLDIRSPGLGDTAMYLCATSRGDLRRGGNIQYFGAGTRLSVL.

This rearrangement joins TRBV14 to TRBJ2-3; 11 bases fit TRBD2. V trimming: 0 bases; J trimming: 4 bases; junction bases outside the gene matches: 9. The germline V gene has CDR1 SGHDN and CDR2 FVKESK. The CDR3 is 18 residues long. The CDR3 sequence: CASSQDPPSGRRSDTQYF. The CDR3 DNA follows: TGTGCCAGCAGCCAAGATCCTCCTAGCGGGAGGAGGTCAGATACGCAGTATTTT.

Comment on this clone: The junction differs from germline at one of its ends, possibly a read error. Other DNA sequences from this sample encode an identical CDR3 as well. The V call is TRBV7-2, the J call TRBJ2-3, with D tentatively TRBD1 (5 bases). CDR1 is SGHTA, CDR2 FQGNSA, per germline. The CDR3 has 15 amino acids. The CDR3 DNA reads TGCGCCAGCAGCTTAGGACAAACCCTCACAGATACGCAGTATTTT. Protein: CASSLGQTLTDTQYF.

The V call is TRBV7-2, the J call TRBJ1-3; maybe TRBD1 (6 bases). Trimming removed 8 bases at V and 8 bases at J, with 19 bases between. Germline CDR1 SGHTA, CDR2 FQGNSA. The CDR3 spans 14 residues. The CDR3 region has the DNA TGTGCCAGCTTCGACAGGCCACAGAGTTACACCATATATTTT. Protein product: CASFDRPQSYTIYF.

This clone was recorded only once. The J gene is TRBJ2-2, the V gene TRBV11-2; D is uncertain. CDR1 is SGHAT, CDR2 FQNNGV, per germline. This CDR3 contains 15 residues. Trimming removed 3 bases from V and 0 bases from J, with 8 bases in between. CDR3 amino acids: CASSLANPNTGELFF. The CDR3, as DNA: TGTGCCAGCAGCTTGGCAAATCCGAACACCGGGGAGCTGTTTTTT.

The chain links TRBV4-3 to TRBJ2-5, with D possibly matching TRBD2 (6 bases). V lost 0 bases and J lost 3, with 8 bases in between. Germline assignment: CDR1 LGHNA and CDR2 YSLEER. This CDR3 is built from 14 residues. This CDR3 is CASSQDRREETQYF. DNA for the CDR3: TGCGCCAGCAGCCAAGATCGGAGGGAAGAGACCCAGTACTTC.

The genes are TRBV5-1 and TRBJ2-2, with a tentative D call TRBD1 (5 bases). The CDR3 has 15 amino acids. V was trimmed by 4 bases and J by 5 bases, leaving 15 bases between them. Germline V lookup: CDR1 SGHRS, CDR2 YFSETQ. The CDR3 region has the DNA TGCGCCAGCAGCCCTCAGGCAGGGTCAACCGGGGAGCTGTTTTTT. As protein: CASSPQAGSTGELFF. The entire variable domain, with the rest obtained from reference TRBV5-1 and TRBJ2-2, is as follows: KAGVTQTPRYLIKTRGQQVTLSCSPISGHRSVSWYQQTPGQGLQFLFEYFSETQRNKGNFPGRFSGRQFSNSRSEMNVSTLELGDSALYLCASSPQAGSTGELFFGEGSRLTVL.

CDR3 sequence (DNA): TGTGCCAGCAGAACTGGACAGAAAGAGACCCAGTACTTC. This translates into CASRTGQKETQYF. The chain has TRBV5-4 and TRBJ2-5, with a possible D match to TRBD1 (6 bases). Between the trimmed V and J ends, which lost 5 bases and 3 bases, there was a span of 11 bases. The CDR3 extends over 13 amino acids. From germline, CDR1 is SGHNT and CDR2 YYREEE (reference sequence).

The CDR3 coding sequence is TGTGCCAGCAGCGCTAGGTCCGGACTAGCGGGAGTACATGAGCAGTTCTTC. Its protein product is CASSARSGLAGVHEQFF. The V call is TRBV9, the J call TRBJ2-1; 13 positions match TRBD2. The trim removed 3 bases at V and 8 bases at J, leaving 11 bases unmatched. There are 17 residues in the CDR3. Germline lookup yields CDR1 SGDLS and CDR2 YYNGEE.

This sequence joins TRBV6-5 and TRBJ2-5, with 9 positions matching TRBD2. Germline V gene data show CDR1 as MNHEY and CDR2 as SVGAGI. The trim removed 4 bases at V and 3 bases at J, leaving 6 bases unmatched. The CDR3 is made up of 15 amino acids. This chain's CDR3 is CASSWPSGTEETQYF. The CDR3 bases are TGTGCCAGCAGTTGGCCTAGCGGGACGGAAGAGACCCAGTACTTC.

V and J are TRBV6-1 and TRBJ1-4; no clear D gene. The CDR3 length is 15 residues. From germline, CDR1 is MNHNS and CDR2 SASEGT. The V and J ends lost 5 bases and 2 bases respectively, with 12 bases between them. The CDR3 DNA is TGTGCCAGCAGTCCATCAGGCGGGACTAATGAAAAACTGTTTTTT. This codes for CASSPSGGTNEKLFF.

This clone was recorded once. The CDR3 sequence: CAISAGQGAVEAFF. CDR3 DNA: TGTGCCATCAGTGCCGGACAGGGGGCGGTGGAAGCTTTCTTT. The chain joins TRBV10-3 to TRBJ1-1; 11 bases fit TRBD1. V gave up 4 bases and J gave up 8 bases; unmatched junction bases: 6. Germline V gene sequence: CDR1 ENHRY, CDR2 SYGVKD. The CDR3 has 14 residues.

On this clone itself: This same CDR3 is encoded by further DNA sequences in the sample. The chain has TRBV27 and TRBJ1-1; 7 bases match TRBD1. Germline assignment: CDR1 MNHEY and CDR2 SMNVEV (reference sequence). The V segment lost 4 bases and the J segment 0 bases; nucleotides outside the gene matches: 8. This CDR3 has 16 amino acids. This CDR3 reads CASSSTSGGVNTEAFF. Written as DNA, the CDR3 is TGTGCCAGCAGTTCCACTTCAGGGGGGGTGAACACTGAAGCTTTCTTT.

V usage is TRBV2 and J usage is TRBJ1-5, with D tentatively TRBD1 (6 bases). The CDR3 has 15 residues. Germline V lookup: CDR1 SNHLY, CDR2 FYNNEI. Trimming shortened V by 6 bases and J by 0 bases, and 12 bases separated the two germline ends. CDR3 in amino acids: CASRRQVNSNQPQHF. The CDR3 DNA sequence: TGTGCCAGCAGACGACAGGTAAATAGCAATCAGCCCCAGCATTTT.

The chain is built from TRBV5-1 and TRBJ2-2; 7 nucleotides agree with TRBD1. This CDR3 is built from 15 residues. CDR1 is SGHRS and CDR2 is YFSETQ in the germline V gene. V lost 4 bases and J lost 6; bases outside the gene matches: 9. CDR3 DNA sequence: TGCGCCAGCAGCCCGGGACAGCGACAGCCCGGGGAGCTGTTTTTT. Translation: CASSPGQRQPGELFF.

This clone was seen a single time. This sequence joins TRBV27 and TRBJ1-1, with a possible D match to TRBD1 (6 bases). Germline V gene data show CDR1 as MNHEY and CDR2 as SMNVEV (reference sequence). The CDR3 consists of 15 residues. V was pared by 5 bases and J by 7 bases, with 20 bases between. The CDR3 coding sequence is TGTGCCAGCAGTCCCCTGGGGGGCGGCACGAATGAAGCTTTCTTT. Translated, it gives CASSPLGGGTNEAFF.

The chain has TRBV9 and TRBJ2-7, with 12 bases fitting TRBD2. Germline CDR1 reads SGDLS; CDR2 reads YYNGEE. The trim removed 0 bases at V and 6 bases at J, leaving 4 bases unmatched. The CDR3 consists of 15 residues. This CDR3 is CASSVDLLAGGEQYF. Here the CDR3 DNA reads TGTGCCAGCAGCGTAGATTTACTAGCGGGAGGCGAGCAGTACTTC.

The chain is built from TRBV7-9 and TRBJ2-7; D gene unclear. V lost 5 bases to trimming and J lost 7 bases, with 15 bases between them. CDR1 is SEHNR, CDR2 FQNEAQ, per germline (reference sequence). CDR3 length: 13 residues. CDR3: CASSPTFYGEQYF. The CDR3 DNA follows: TGTGCCAGCAGCCCTACGTTTTATGGGGAGCAGTACTTC.

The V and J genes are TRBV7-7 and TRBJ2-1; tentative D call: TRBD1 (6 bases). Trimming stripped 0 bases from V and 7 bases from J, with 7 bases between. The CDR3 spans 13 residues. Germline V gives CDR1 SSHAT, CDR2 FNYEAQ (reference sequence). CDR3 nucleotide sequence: TGTGCCAGCAGCTTAGCGCAGGGGAATGAGCAGTTCTTC. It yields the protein CASSLAQGNEQFF.

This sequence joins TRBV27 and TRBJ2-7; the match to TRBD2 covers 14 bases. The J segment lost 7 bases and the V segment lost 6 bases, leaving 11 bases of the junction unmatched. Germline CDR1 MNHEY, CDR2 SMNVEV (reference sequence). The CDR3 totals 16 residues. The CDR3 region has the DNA TGTGCCAGCAGCCGACTCGGGACTAGCGGGAGTCGGGAGCAGTACTTC. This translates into CASSRLGTSGSREQYF.

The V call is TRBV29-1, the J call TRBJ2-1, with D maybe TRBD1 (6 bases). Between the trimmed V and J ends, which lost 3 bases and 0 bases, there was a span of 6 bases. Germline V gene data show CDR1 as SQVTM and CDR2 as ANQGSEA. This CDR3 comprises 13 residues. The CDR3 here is CSVDRGSYNEQFF. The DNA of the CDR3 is TGCAGCGTTGACAGGGGCTCCTACAATGAGCAGTTCTTC.

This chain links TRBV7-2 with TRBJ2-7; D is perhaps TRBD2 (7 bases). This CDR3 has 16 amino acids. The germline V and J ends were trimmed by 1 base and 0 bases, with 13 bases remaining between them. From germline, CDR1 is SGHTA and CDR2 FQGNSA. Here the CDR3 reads CASSLGGGGSSYEQYF. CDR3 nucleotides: TGTGCCAGCAGCTTAGGAGGGGGGGGGAGCTCCTACGAGCAGTACTTC. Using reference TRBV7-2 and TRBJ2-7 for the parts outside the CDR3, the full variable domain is GAGVSQSPSNKVTEKGKDVELRCDPISGHTALYWYRQSLGQGLEFLIYFQGNSAPDKSGLPSDRFSAERTGGSVSTLTIQRTQQEDSAVYLCASSLGGGGSSYEQYFGPGTRLTVT.

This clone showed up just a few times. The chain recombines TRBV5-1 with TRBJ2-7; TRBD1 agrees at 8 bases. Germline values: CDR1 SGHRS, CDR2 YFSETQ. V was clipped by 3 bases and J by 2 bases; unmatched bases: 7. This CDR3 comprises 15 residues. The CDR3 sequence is CASSSRTGSPYEQYF. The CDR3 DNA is TGCGCCAGCAGCTCCCGGACAGGGAGCCCCTACGAGCAGTACTTC.